This T cell receptor (beta chain) comes out of a study of siplizumab effects on memory and regulatory T cells. Overall study findings and caveats: Memory cells seemed less diverse than naive T cells, which also seemed major contributors to the alloresponse.

Clones were sequenced by immunoSEQ multiplex PCR, and TCRdb holds only the in-frame ones, with some missing. The data contain 100,000 to 110,000 clones, 91% of them singletons. This clone has a handful of counts. As yet, its antigen is unknown. Material: CD4+ T cells sorted from blood. This clonotype was sampled from a human donor in good health.

The CDR3 sequence is CASSLGQGNEKLFF. DNA for the CDR3: TGTGCCAGCAGCTTAGGCCAGGGGAACGAAAAACTGTTTTTT. The chain carries TRBV7-2 and TRBJ1-4, with D possibly matching TRBD1 (6 bases). The ends were cut back, 1 base at V and 8 bases at J, with 11 bases in the middle. CDR1 and CDR2 (germline): SGHTA, FQGNSA. The CDR3 contains 14 residues.